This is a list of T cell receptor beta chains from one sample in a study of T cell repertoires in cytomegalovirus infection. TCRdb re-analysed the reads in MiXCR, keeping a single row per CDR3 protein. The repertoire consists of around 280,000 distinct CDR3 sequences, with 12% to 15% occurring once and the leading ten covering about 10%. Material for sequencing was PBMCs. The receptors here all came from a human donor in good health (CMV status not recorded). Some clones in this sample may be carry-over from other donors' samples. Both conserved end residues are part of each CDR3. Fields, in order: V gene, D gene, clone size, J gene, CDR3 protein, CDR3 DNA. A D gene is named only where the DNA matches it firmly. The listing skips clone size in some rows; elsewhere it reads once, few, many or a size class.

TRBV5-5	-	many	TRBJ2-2	CASSLVLIRDTGELFF	TGTGCCAGCAGCTTGGTACTAATACGTGACACCGGGGAGCTGTTTTTT
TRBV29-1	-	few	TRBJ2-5	CSAGELQETQYF	TGCAGCGCTGGGGAGTTACAAGAGACCCAGTACTTC
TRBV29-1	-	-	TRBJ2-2	CSVEAQSAGELFF	TGCAGCGTTGAAGCCCAGAGCGCCGGGGAGCTGTTTTTT
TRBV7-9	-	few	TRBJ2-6	CASSSTDTAPSDGANVLTF	TGTGCCAGCAGCTCCACAGATACGGCTCCTTCGGATGGGGCCAACGTCCTGACTTTC
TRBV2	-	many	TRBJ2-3	CASSGGNTDTQYF	TGTGCCAGCAGTGGTGGGAACACAGATACGCAGTATTTT
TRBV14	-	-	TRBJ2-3	CASSQDKGKQYF	TGTGCCAGCAGCCAAGATAAGGGGAAGCAGTATTTT
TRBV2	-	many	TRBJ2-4	CASSVDPIGGNIQYF	TGTGCCAGCAGTGTTGACCCTATCGGCGGAAACATTCAGTACTTC
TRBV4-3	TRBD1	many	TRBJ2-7	CASSQFPTGGRYEQYF	TGCGCCAGCAGCCAATTCCCGACAGGGGGTAGGTACGAGCAGTACTTC
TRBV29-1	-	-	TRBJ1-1	CGSKTTEAFF	TGCGGTTCGAAGACCACTGAAGCTTTCTTT
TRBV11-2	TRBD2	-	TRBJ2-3	CASSSVRAGGGDTQYF	TGTGCCAGCAGCTCCGTACGAGCGGGAGGGGGAGATACGCAGTATTTT
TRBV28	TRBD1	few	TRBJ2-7	CASSVPGGRGYEQYF	TGTGCCAGCAGTGTCCCTGGGGGCAGGGGGTACGAGCAGTACTTC
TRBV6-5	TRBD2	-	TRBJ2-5	CASRSVWGREQETQYF	TGTGCCAGCAGAAGTGTGTGGGGGAGGGAACAAGAGACCCAGTACTTC
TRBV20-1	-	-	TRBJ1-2	CSARDWSGGHYGYTF	TGCAGTGCTAGAGATTGGTCCGGTGGTCACTATGGCTACACCTTC
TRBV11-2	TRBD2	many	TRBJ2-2	CASSLVAGGNTGELFF	TGTGCCAGCAGCTTAGTTGCGGGGGGGAACACCGGGGAGCTGTTTTTT
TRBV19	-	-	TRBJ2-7	CASSIARGDEQYF	TGTGCCAGTAGTATAGCCAGGGGAGACGAGCAGTACTTC
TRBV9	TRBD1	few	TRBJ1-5	CASSVGGQHNQPQHF	TGTGCCAGCAGCGTAGGGGGACAGCACAATCAGCCCCAGCATTTT
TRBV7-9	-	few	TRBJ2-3	CASSLGSSLGTDTQYF	TGTGCCAGCAGCTTAGGGTCAAGCCTCGGCACAGATACGCAGTATTTT
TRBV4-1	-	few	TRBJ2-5	CASSQITGGVQETQYF	TGCGCCAGCAGCCAAATCACCGGGGGCGTACAAGAGACCCAGTACTTC
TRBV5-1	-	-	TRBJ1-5	CASSLAGDIPEPQHF	TGCGCCAGCAGCTTGGCCGGAGACATTCCGGAGCCCCAGCATTTT
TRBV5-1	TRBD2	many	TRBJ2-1	CASSLERGALYEQFF	TGCGCCAGCAGCCTTGAGCGGGGGGCCCTCTATGAGCAGTTCTTC
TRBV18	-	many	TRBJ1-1	CASSAIGGGNTEAFF	TGTGCCAGCTCAGCCATCGGGGGGGGGAACACTGAAGCTTTCTTT
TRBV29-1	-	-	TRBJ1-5	CSVAGGSNQPQHF	TGCAGCGTTGCTGGAGGCAGCAATCAGCCCCAGCATTTT
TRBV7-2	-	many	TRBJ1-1	CASSPPGERTEAFF	TGTGCCAGCAGCCCCCCAGGGGAGCGAACTGAAGCTTTCTTT
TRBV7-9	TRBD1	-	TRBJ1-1	CASSSTGTGAFF	TGTGCCAGCAGCTCCACCGGGACAGGAGCTTTCTTT
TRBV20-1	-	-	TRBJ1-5	CSAKWGNNQPQHF	TGCAGTGCTAAGTGGGGTAACAATCAGCCCCAGCATTTT
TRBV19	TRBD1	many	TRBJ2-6	CASSPRQGRANVLTF	TGTGCCAGTAGTCCACGACAGGGTAGGGCCAACGTCCTGACTTTC